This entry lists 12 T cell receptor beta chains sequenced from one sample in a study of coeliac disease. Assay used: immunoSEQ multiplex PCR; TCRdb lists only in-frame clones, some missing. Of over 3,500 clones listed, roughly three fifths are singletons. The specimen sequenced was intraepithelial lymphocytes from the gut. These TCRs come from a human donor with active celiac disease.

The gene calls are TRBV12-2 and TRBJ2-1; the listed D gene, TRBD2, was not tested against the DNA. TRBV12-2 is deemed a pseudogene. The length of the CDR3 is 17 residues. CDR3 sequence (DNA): TGTGCAAGTCGCCCCGAGGGCGTAGCGGGAGCTAACAATGAGCAGTTCTTC. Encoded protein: CASRPEGVAGANNEQFF.

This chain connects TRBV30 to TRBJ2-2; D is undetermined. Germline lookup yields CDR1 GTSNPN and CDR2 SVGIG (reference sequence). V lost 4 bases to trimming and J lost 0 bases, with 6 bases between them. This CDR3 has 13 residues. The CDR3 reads CAWIAANTGELFF. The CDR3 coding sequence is TGTGCCTGGATAGCAGCGAACACCGGGGAGCTGTTTTTT.

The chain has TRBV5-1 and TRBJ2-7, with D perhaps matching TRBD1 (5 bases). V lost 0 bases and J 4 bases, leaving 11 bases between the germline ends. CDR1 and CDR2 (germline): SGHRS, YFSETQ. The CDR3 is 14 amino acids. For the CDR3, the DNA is TGCGCCAGCAGCTTGGGGGGCCGCCTATACGAGCAGTACTTC. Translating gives CASSLGGRLYEQYF. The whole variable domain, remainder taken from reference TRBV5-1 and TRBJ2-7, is KAGVTQTPRYLIKTRGQQVTLSCSPISGHRSVSWYQQTPGQGLQFLFEYFSETQRNKGNFPGRFSGRQFSNSRSEMNVSTLELGDSALYLCASSLGGRLYEQYFGPGTRLTVT.

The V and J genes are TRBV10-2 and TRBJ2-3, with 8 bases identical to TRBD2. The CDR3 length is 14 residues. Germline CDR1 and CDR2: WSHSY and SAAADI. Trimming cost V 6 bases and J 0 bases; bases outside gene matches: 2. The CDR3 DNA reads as TGCGCCAGCAGACTAGCGGCAAGCACAGATACGCAGTATTTT. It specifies CASRLAASTDTQYF.

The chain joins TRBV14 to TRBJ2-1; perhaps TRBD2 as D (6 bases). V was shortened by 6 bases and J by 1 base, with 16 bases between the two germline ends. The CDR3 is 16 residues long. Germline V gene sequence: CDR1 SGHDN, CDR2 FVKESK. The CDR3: CASSRVTSLSYNEQFF. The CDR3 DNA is TGTGCCAGCAGTCGAGTTACTAGCCTATCCTACAATGAGCAGTTCTTC.

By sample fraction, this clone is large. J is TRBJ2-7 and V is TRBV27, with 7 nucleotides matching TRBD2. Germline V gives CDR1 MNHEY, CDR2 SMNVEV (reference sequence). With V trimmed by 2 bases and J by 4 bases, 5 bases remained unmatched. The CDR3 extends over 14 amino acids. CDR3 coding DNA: TGTGCCAGCAGTTTAGCGGGAGCAGGGTACGAGCAGTACTTC. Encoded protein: CASSLAGAGYEQYF.

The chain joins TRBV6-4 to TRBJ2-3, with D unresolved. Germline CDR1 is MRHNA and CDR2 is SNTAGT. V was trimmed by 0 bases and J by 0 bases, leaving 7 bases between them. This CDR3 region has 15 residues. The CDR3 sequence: CASSDSPVSTDTQYF. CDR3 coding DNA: TGTGCCAGCAGTGACTCCCCCGTAAGCACAGATACGCAGTATTTT.

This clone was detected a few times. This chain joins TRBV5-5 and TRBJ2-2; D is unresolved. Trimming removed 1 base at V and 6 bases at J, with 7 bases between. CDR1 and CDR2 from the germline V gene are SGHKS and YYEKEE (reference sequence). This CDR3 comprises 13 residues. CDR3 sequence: CASSLTWPGELFF. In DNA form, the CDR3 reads TGTGCCAGCAGCTTGACATGGCCCGGGGAGCTGTTTTTT.

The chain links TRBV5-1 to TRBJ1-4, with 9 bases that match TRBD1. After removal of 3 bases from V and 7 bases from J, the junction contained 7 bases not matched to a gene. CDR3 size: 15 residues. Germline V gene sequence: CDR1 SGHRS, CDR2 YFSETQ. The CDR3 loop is CASSSTGGWGEKLFF. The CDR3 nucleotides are TGCGCCAGCAGCTCCACAGGGGGCTGGGGTGAAAAACTGTTTTTT.

DNA for the CDR3: TGCAGCGTTGCTGGAGCCTTCAATGAGCAGTTCTTC. Protein: CSVAGAFNEQFF. The chain is built from TRBV29-1 and TRBJ2-1; D is undetermined. Between the trimmed V and J ends, which lost 4 bases and 6 bases, there was a span of 10 bases. The germline CDR1 and CDR2 sequences are SQVTM and ANQGSEA. The CDR3 loop spans 12 amino acids.

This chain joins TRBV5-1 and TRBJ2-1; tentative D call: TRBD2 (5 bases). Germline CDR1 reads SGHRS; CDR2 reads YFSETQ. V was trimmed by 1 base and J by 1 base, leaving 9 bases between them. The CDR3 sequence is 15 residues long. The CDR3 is CASSLSPGSYNEQFF. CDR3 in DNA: TGCGCCAGCAGCTTGTCCCCGGGATCCTACAATGAGCAGTTCTTC.

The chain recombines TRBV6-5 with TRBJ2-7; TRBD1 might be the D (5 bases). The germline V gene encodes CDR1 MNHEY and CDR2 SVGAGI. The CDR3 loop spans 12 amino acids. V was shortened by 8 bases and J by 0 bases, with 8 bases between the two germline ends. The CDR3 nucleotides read TGTGCCAGCTCCGACAGCTCCTACGAGCAGTACTTC. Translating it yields CASSDSSYEQYF.